This entry features one T cell receptor (beta chain) sequence. Its matching antigen is unknown. Other DNA sequences in the same sample also yield this CDR3. Repertoires were generated with immunoSEQ multiplex PCR, while TCRdb's copy carries only in-frame clones and drops some. The sample carries over 2 million clones, about 95% recorded once. The data originate from a study of shared clonotypes between healthy human individuals. Regarding the study as a whole: Across a few donors, naive CD4 shared around 5%, naive CD8 approximately 3.5%, memory CD4 more than 2%, memory CD8 0.4%.

CD45RO-negative CD8 cells positively selected for CCR7 made up the naive population, which excluded terminally differentiated effector memory CD45RA+ cells. The sample was naive CD8+ T cells sorted from blood. This clonotype was sampled from a man younger than 35 in good health.

CDR3 sequence reads: CASSLNSYEQYF. In DNA, the CDR3 is TGTGCCAGCAGTCTTAATAGCTACGAGCAGTACTTC. This chain links TRBV5-4 with TRBJ2-7; D ambiguous. Germline V gives CDR1 SGHNT, CDR2 YYREEE (reference sequence). There are 12 residues in the CDR3. Trimming left V 5 bases short and J 3 bases short, with 9 bases between.